Presented here are 19 T cell receptor beta chains from one specimen sequenced in a study of graft-versus-host responses after intestinal transplantation. Both intraepithelial and lamina propria lymphocytes were released by processing graft tissue. The repertoire was sequenced with immunoSEQ multiplex PCR; TCRdb's copy has only in-frame clones and lacks some. This sample has fewer than 15,000 clones, with approximately 70% found just once. The sequences come from ileum tissue, collected 700 to 800 days after intestinal transplantation. The receptors here all came from a human patient who received an intestinal transplant, so some T cells may come from the graft donor.

V is TRBV5-1 and J is TRBJ1-2; D perhaps matches TRBD1 (5 bases). From germline, CDR1 is SGHRS and CDR2 YFSETQ. V was trimmed by 2 bases and J by 6 bases, leaving 14 bases between them. The CDR3 extends over 14 amino acids. As DNA, the CDR3 is TGCGCCAGCAGCTTTGGCGAAGGGGTTAATGGCTACACCTTC. Translating gives CASSFGEGVNGYTF.

This clone has only a few counts. The gene calls are TRBV10-2 and TRBJ1-1, with 10 bases aligning to TRBD1. V lost 6 bases, J lost 8 bases, and 9 bases stayed unmatched. The CDR3 extends over 14 amino acids. The V gene's germline CDR1 is WSHSY and CDR2 SAAADI. The CDR3 nucleotides read TGCGCCAGCAGGGCCGGGACAGGGGTTAGGGAAGCTTTCTTT. The encoded protein is CASRAGTGVREAFF.

This clone showed up just a few times. The chain recombines TRBV7-2 with TRBJ1-1; D remains ambiguous. V was shortened by 5 bases and J by 5 bases, with 15 bases between the two germline ends. Per germline, CDR1 SGHTA and CDR2 FQGNSA. The CDR3 loop spans 14 amino acids. CDR3 amino acids: CASSLGRERTEAFF. The CDR3 DNA sequence: TGTGCCAGCAGCCTGGGGAGGGAAAGGACTGAAGCTTTCTTT.

This clone was seen just once. V gene TRBV6-1 combines with J gene TRBJ1-1; 7 nucleotides match TRBD1. The CDR3 extends over 13 amino acids. Germline V gene sequence: CDR1 MNHNS, CDR2 SASEGT. V gave up 6 bases and J gave up 8 bases; unmatched junction bases: 9. CDR3 in amino acids: CASSLGQSLEAFF. For the CDR3, the DNA is TGTGCCAGCAGCTTGGGACAGAGTCTCGAAGCTTTCTTT.

This clone is large by share. The chain couples TRBV5-4 to TRBJ1-3; 7 positions match TRBD1. J gave up 0 bases and V 0 bases, and 9 bases lay outside the gene matches. Germline V gene data show CDR1 as SGHNT and CDR2 as YYREEE (reference sequence). The CDR3 totals 18 residues. The CDR3 is CASSLGRTGEGSGNTIYF. The CDR3, as DNA: TGTGCCAGCAGCTTGGGAAGAACAGGGGAAGGCTCTGGAAACACCATATATTTT.

In its sample, this clone was seen a few times. V usage is TRBV28 and J usage is TRBJ1-1, with D unclear. CDR3 size: 11 residues. Germline CDR1 is MDHEN and CDR2 is SYDVKM. Deletions cut 3 bases from V and 4 bases from J, with 3 bases between. In nucleotides, the CDR3 is TGTGCCAGCAGTTTGGGCACTGAAGCTTTCTTT. This gives the protein CASSLGTEAFF.

This chain uses TRBV7-9 with TRBJ1-1; tentatively, D is TRBD1 (6 bases). CDR3 length: 13 amino acids. V was clipped by 5 bases and J by 4 bases, with 11 bases between them. Germline lookup yields CDR1 SEHNR and CDR2 FQNEAQ (reference sequence). CDR3 sequence: CASSPGTSTEAFF. CDR3 nucleotide sequence: TGTGCCAGCAGCCCCGGGACAAGCACTGAAGCTTTCTTT.

The chain's CDR3 is CASSFTANTGELFF. The CDR3 region has the DNA TGCGCCAGCAGCTTCACAGCGAACACCGGGGAGCTGTTTTTT. The chain carries TRBV5-1 and TRBJ2-2; D ambiguous. V was clipped by 2 bases and J by 0 bases, with 5 bases between them. The CDR3 contains 14 residues. CDR1 SGHRS and CDR2 YFSETQ come from the germline V gene. Based on the CDR3 plus reference TRBV5-1 and TRBJ2-2, the full variable domain is KAGVTQTPRYLIKTRGQQVTLSCSPISGHRSVSWYQQTPGQGLQFLFEYFSETQRNKGNFPGRFSGRQFSNSRSEMNVSTLELGDSALYLCASSFTANTGELFFGEGSRLTVL.

The chain has TRBV7-2 and TRBJ1-1; D gene unclear. Germline CDR1 and CDR2: SGHTA and FQGNSA. This CDR3 region has 14 residues. The V gene lost 0 bases and the J gene lost 3 bases, with 8 bases spanning the gap. CDR3 protein: CASSLAHGDTEAFF. The CDR3 nucleotides read TGTGCCAGCAGCTTAGCGCACGGGGACACTGAAGCTTTCTTT.

The chain recombines TRBV6-1 with TRBJ1-2; no firm D call. The length of the CDR3 is 11 residues. Trimming stripped 5 bases from V and 8 bases from J, with 9 bases between. Germline values: CDR1 MNHNS, CDR2 SASEGT. The CDR3 loop is CASSYKGGYTF. Here the CDR3 DNA reads TGTGCCAGCAGTTATAAGGGAGGCTACACCTTC.

V usage is TRBV7-9 and J usage is TRBJ1-5; no reliable D call. CDR3 length equals 19 residues. The germline V gene has CDR1 SEHNR and CDR2 FQNEAQ (reference sequence). Trimming took off 2 bases at V and 0 bases at J, with 20 bases between the two ends. CDR3 DNA: TGTGCCAGCAGCTTAAGTAACGGGCCAGCCAATTATAGCAATCAGCCCCAGCATTTT. Amino acids: CASSLSNGPANYSNQPQHF.

By sample fraction, this clone is medium-sized. The chain is built from TRBV11-2 and TRBJ1-2; D not resolved. From germline, CDR1 is SGHAT and CDR2 FQNNGV. This CDR3 is 14 amino acids long. Trimming shortened V by 3 bases and J by 9 bases, and 17 bases separated the two germline ends. The CDR3 DNA reads TGTGCCAGCAGCTTGACTGCTAAGCCAAGCCGCTACACCTTC. It codes for CASSLTAKPSRYTF.

This chain uses TRBV5-4 with TRBJ2-7; TRBD1 matches 8 bases. Trimming cost V 2 bases and J 5 bases; bases outside gene matches: 9. The CDR3 has 15 amino acids. Germline V gene data show CDR1 as SGHNT and CDR2 as YYREEE (reference sequence). CDR3 region: CASSFGLGQGNEQYF. The CDR3 DNA follows: TGTGCCAGCAGCTTCGGCCTAGGACAGGGAAACGAGCAGTACTTC.

The genes are TRBV5-4 and TRBJ1-4, with TRBD1 matching over 8 bases. Germline CDR1 is SGHNT and CDR2 is YYREEE (reference sequence). This CDR3 is built from 16 residues. V lost 4 bases and J lost 0; bases outside the gene matches: 5. CDR3 amino acids: CASSPGGSATNEKLFF. The CDR3 DNA is TGTGCCAGCAGCCCAGGGGGCAGTGCAACTAATGAAAAACTGTTTTTT.

The gene calls are TRBV7-9 and TRBJ2-7, with TRBD2 identical over 7 bases. The junction had 3 bases not matched to a gene; V was cut back by 7 bases and J by 0 bases. This CDR3 region has 13 residues. The V gene's germline CDR1 is SEHNR and CDR2 FQNEAQ (reference sequence). CDR3 protein: CASNGGSSYEQYF. CDR3 nucleotide sequence: TGTGCCAGCAACGGCGGGAGCTCCTACGAGCAGTACTTC. Variable domain in full (rest from reference TRBV7-9 and TRBJ2-7): DTGVSQNPRHKITKRGQNVTFRCDPISEHNRLYWYRQTLGQGPEFLTYFQNEAQLEKSRLLSDRFSAERPKGSFSTLEIQRTEQGDSAMYLCASNGGSSYEQYFGPGTRLTVT.

The CDR3 reads CASRTVGTGLEQYF. As DNA, the CDR3 is TGTGCCAGCAGAACCGTTGGGACAGGCCTCGAGCAGTACTTC. V and J are TRBV2 and TRBJ2-7, with 8 bases aligning to TRBD1. With 6 bases clipped from V and 6 bases from J, the junction kept 10 bases outside the gene matches. The germline gives CDR1 SNHLY, CDR2 FYNNEI. The CDR3 covers 14 residues.

A few counts support this clone. The chain joins TRBV7-6 to TRBJ2-1; no reliable D call. The ends were cut back, 1 base at V and 0 bases at J, with 7 bases in the middle. The CDR3 loop spans 15 amino acids. The germline gives CDR1 SGHVS, CDR2 FNYEAQ. Written as DNA, the CDR3 is TGTGCCAGCAGCTTAGTTCCCAGCTCCTACAATGAGCAGTTCTTC. Translating gives CASSLVPSSYNEQFF.

This clone was seen only once. The chain has TRBV5-1 and TRBJ2-6; D is tentatively TRBD1 or TRBD2 (5 bases each). Trimming stripped 4 bases from V and 0 bases from J, with 11 bases between. The CDR3 loop spans 16 amino acids. Per germline, CDR1 SGHRS and CDR2 YFSETQ. CDR3 in DNA: TGCGCCAGCAGCCCGGGGCATTCCTCTGGGGCCAACGTCCTGACTTTC. It codes for CASSPGHSSGANVLTF.

This clone was seen only once. The chain links TRBV7-3 to TRBJ2-3, with D possibly being TRBD1 or TRBD2 (5 bases each). Trimming took 4 bases from V and 2 from J, leaving 13 bases between them. Per the germline V gene, CDR1 is SGHTA and CDR2 is FQGTGA. The CDR3 runs 15 residues. This chain's CDR3 is CASSYRDGATDTQYF. The CDR3 bases are TGTGCCAGCAGCTACCGTGACGGGGCCACAGATACGCAGTATTTT.